The T cell receptor beta chain under discussion was sequenced for a study of cytomegalovirus exposure and HLA in healthy donors. Study-level findings and limits: Per published reports, the classifier diagnosed cytomegalovirus status with high specificity and sensitivity.

Per germline, CDR1 SEHNR and CDR2 FQNEAQ (reference sequence). J was trimmed by 2 bases and V by 1 base; bases with no gene match: 8. CDR3 length: 17 amino acids. The PCR used 60 Vbeta and 13 Jbeta primers. The assay was immunoSEQ multiplex PCR, and TCRdb's table has in-frame clones only and misses some. Altogether about 140,000 clones are present, around 65% being singletons, with the ten largest covering 5.5% to 7%. About this clone: As yet, its antigen is unknown.

The source of this sequence is a woman aged 55-69 years in good health and CMV-seronegative. The rearrangement joins TRBV7-9 to TRBJ1-5, with 7 bases fitting TRBD1. Input material: PBMCs. The CDR3 DNA follows: TGTGCCAGCAGCTTAGGACGGCAGGGGGTTGGCAATCAGCCCCAGCATTTT. Translated: CASSLGRQGVGNQPQHF.